These 2 T cell receptor beta chains originate from one sample sequenced in a study of T-cell reconstitution after alpha-beta-depleted transplantation in children. TCRbeta library construction was performed incorporating unique molecular identifiers. TCRdb fed the PCR reads into MiXCR, producing one record per CDR3 protein. The sample has 4,000 to 5,000 distinct CDR3 sequences, 15% to 20% seen once. Sequencing used PBMCs, mostly from graft donor cells, obtained 180 days after TCRalphabeta/CD19-depleted stem cell transplant. The receptors here all came from a male patient aged 2 to 10 who had a stem cell transplant for acute lymphoblastic leukemia, so the T cells may come from the graft donor.

This clonotype was counted a few times. This rearrangement joins TRBV5-1 to TRBJ2-1; D might be TRBD1 (5 bases). Trimming took off 0 bases at V and 8 bases at J, with 21 bases between the two ends. CDR1 and CDR2 from the germline V gene are SGHRS and YFSETQ. This CDR3 region has 17 residues. The CDR3 region is CASSLGPWAGRLDEQFF. DNA of the CDR3: TGCGCCAGCAGCTTGGGGCCGTGGGCAGGGCGGTTAGATGAGCAGTTCTTC.

This clonotype is labeled hyperexpanded (1% or more). This chain uses TRBV29-1 with TRBJ2-2; D call uncertain. This CDR3 has 11 residues. Germline loops: CDR1 SQVTM, CDR2 ANQGSEA. Deletions cut 4 bases from V and 6 bases from J, with 6 bases between. The CDR3 sequence is CSVVIPGELFF. The DNA for the CDR3 is TGCAGCGTTGTAATCCCCGGGGAGCTGTTTTTT.